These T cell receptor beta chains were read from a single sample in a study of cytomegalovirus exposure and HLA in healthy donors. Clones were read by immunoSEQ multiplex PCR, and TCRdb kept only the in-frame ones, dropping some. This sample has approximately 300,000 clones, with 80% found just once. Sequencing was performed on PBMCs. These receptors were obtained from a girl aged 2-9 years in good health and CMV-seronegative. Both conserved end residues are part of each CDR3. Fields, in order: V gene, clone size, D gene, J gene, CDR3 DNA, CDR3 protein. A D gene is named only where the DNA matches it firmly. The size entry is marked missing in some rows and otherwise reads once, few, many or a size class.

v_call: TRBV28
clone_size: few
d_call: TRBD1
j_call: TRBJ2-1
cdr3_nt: TGTGCCAGCAGAAACGGACAGGGGGCTCCCTACAATGAGCAGTTCTTC
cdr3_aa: CASRNGQGAPYNEQFF

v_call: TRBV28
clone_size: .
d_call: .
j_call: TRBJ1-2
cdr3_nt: TGTGCCAGCACTCTAGGGGGGGCGCGGGGCTACACCTTC
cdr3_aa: CASTLGGARGYTF

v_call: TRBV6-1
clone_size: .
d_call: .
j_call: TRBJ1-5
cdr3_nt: TGTGCCAGCAGTGAAGCAAGGGGTAATCAGCCCCAGCATTTT
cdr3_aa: CASSEARGNQPQHF

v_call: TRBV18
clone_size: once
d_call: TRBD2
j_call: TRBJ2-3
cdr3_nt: TGTGCCAGCTCACCAGGGCGAGCCGGGGGGGCCGACACAGATACGCAGTATTTT
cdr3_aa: CASSPGRAGGADTDTQYF

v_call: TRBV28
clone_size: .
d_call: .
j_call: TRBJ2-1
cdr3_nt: TGTGCCAGCAGTACCCCTGGACAGCTTGAGCAGTTCTTC
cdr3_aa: CASSTPGQLEQFF

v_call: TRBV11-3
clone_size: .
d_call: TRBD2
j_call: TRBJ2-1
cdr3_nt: TGTGCCAGCAGCTTAGGACCGAGACTAGCTTACAATGAGCAGTTCTTC
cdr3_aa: CASSLGPRLAYNEQFF

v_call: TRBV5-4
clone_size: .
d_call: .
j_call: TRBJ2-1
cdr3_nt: TGTGCCAGCAGCCAACTTACCTATGAGCAGTTCTTC
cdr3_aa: CASSQLTYEQFF

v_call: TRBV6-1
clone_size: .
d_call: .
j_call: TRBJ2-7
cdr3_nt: TGTGCCAGCAGTGAACCGTACAGGGAGCAGTACTTC
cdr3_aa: CASSEPYREQYF

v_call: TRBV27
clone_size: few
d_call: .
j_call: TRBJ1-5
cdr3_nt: TGTGCCAGCAAATGGAGCTATAGCAATCAGCCCCAGCATTTT
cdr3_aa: CASKWSYSNQPQHF

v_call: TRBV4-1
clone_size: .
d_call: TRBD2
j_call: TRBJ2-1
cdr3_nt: TGCGCCAGCAGCCAAGTGGGGCTAGCGGGAATCAATGAGCAGTTCTTC
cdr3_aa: CASSQVGLAGINEQFF

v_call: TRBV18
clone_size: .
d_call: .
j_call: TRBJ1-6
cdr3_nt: TGTGCCAGCTCAAAGATGGACGGGCGGCGGGAATCACCCCTCCACTTT
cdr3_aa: CASSKMDGRRESPLHF

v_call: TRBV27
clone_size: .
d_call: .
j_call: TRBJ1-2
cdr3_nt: TGTGCCAGCAGCCATAATTCAGGGTCTGGCTACACCTTC
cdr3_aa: CASSHNSGSGYTF

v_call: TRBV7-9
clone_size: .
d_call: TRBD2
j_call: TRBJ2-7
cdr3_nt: TGTGCCAGCAGCTGGGGGACTAAGCGGTTAACCTACGAGCAGTACTTC
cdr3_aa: CASSWGTKRLTYEQYF

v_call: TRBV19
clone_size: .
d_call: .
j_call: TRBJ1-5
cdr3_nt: TGTGCCAGTAGTAGTGTCATGGCGGAGTATAGCAATCAGCCCCAGCATTTT
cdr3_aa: CASSSVMAEYSNQPQHF

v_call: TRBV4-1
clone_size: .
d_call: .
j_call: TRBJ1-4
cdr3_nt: TGCGCCAGCAGCCAAGATGCAGGAGGGGCTGGTAATGAAAAACTGTTTTTT
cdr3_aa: CASSQDAGGAGNEKLFF

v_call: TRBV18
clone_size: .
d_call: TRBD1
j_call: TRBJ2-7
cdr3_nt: TGTGCCAGCTCACGGCCGGGACAGGGAGGGTACGAGCAGTACTTC
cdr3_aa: CASSRPGQGGYEQYF

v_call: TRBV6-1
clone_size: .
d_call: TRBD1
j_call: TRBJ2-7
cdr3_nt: TGTGCCAGCAGAACGGGACAGGGGACAGCCGAGCAGTACTTC
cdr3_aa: CASRTGQGTAEQYF

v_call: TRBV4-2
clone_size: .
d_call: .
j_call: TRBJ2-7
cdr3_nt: TGTGCCAGCAGCCAAGAGGGGGCGGAACCCGCCGAGCAGTACTTC
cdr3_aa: CASSQEGAEPAEQYF

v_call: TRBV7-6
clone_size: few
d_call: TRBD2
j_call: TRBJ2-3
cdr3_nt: TGTGCCAGCAGCCCACTAGCGGGGCTTGGGAATACGCAGTATTTT
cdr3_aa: CASSPLAGLGNTQYF

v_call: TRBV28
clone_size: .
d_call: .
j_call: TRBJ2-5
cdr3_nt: TGTGCCAGCAGTTTCCGGGGGGCCCAAGAGACCCAGTACTTC
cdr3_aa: CASSFRGAQETQYF

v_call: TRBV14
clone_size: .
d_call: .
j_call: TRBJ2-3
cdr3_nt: TGTGCCAGCAGTCCATGGAGAACTTACACAGATACGCAGTATTTT
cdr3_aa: CASSPWRTYTDTQYF

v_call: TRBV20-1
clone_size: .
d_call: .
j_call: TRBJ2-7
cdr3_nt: TGCAGTGCCGGGGTTGCTTGGGAGCAGTACTTC
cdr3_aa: CSAGVAWEQYF

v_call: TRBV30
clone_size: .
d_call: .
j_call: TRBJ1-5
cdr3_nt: TGTGCCTGGAGTTGGGACTTACCGGGGGTCCGTCAGCCCCAGCATTTT
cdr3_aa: CAWSWDLPGVRQPQHF

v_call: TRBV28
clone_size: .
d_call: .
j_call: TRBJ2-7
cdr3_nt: TGTGCCAGCAGCCTAGATCACGAGCAGTACTTC
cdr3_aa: CASSLDHEQYF

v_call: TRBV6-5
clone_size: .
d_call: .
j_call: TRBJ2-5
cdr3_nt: TGTGCCAGCAGTTACTCCCCAGAGGTTCAAGAGACCCAGTACTTC
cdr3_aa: CASSYSPEVQETQYF

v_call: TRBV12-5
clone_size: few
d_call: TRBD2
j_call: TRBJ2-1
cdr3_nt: TGTGCTAGTGGTCCCGCGGGGGTATCCTACAATGAGCAGTTCTTC
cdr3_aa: CASGPAGVSYNEQFF